This T cell receptor beta chain was documented in a study of T cell responses to AZD1222 COVID-19 vaccine. Clones were sequenced by immunoSEQ multiplex PCR, and TCRdb holds only the in-frame ones, with some missing. The repertoire holds approximately 110,000 clones, with 80% to 95% as singletons. Comment on this clone: Its specificity is unknown. Other nucleotide sequences from this sample produce the same CDR3.

V gave up 1 base and J gave up 3 bases, with 8 bases separating them. Per the germline V gene, CDR1 is SGHDT and CDR2 is YYEEEE. The CDR3 is made up of 13 amino acids. Overall study results and limits: There were repertoire samples only from the period after the peak T cell response. Once two AZD1222 doses were given, Spike-specific TCR breadth and depth went up.

The receptor was isolated from an adult who received the AZD1222 COVID-19 vaccine. The chain couples TRBV5-6 to TRBJ2-7; D might be TRBD1 (5 bases). This specimen was peripheral blood, taken 28 days after the second AZD1222 dose. The CDR3 nucleotides are TGTGCCAGCAGCTTGATCGACAGCTACGAGCAGTACTTC. It specifies CASSLIDSYEQYF.